These 9 T cell receptor beta chains came from one sample sequenced in a study of blood T cell repertoires in COVID-19. Using immunoSEQ multiplex PCR, the repertoire was profiled, and TCRdb retains in-frame clones only, with some absent. The sample has roughly 250,000 clones, around 86% seen once. The source material was peripheral blood. These receptors came from a man in his forties or fifties who had recovered from COVID-19.

The V call is TRBV2, the J call TRBJ2-5; D not resolved. This CDR3 comprises 13 residues. V lost 4 bases to trimming and J lost 4 bases, with 10 bases between them. CDR1 and CDR2 from the germline V gene are SNHLY and FYNNEI. CDR3 region: CASSGWARETQYF. CDR3 sequence (DNA): TGTGCCAGCAGTGGATGGGCTCGAGAGACCCAGTACTTC.

This clone turned up a few times. The V gene is TRBV7-8, the J gene TRBJ2-1; TRBD2 agrees at 7 bases. The CDR3 runs 16 residues. V was pared by 2 bases and J by 4 bases, with 8 bases of the junction left unmatched. The V gene's germline CDR1 is SGHVS and CDR2 FQNEAQ. CDR3 DNA: TGTGCCAGCAGCTTATTGGCGGGAGTGGGGTACAATGAGCAGTTCTTC. It yields the protein CASSLLAGVGYNEQFF.

The rearrangement links TRBV19 to TRBJ2-5, with 8 bases identical to TRBD1. V shed 1 base and J 4 bases; nucleotides not matched to a gene: 8. In germline, CDR1 is LNHDA, CDR2 SQIVND (reference sequence). The length of the CDR3 is 16 residues. Here the CDR3 reads CASSIVGRGLRETQYF. In DNA form, the CDR3 reads TGTGCCAGTAGTATAGTGGGCAGGGGGCTTCGAGAGACCCAGTACTTC.

This clone appeared a few times. The chain has TRBV4-2 and TRBJ2-7, with 10 bases matching TRBD1. The CDR3 loop spans 17 amino acids. The V segment lost 2 bases and the J segment 3 bases; nucleotides outside the gene matches: 10. The germline V gene encodes CDR1 LGHNA and CDR2 YNFKEQ. CDR3 protein: CASSQTSDRGFYYEQYF. Here the CDR3 DNA reads TGTGCCAGCAGCCAAACCTCGGACAGGGGGTTTTACTACGAGCAGTACTTC.

CDR3 in amino acids: CASSLAPSTDTQYF. CDR3 sequence (DNA): TGCGCCAGCAGCCTAGCGCCCAGCACAGATACGCAGTATTTT. The chain links TRBV10-2 to TRBJ2-3; possibly TRBD2 for D (6 bases). Germline V gives CDR1 WSHSY, CDR2 SAAADI. The CDR3 has 14 residues. Trimming stripped 6 bases from V and 0 bases from J, with 10 bases between.

The chain carries TRBV7-9 and TRBJ2-1; 9 bases match TRBD1. The CDR3 extends over 16 amino acids. Germline trimming cut 6 bases from V and 6 bases from J; bases unmatched to any gene: 12. CDR1 is SEHNR, CDR2 FQNEAQ, per germline (reference sequence). In DNA, the CDR3 is TGTGCCAGCAGGACGGGACAGGGCCACCTCTCCAATGAGCAGTTCTTC. Translated: CASRTGQGHLSNEQFF.

The chain couples TRBV7-7 to TRBJ2-1; 12 nucleotides match TRBD2. CDR1 is SSHAT, CDR2 FNYEAQ, per germline (reference sequence). This CDR3 is 18 amino acids long. Trimming at V came to 5 bases and at J to 4 bases, leaving 12 bases not matched to a gene. The CDR3 region is CASSTLVTLAGGYNEQFF. DNA for the CDR3: TGTGCCAGCAGCACTTTAGTCACTCTAGCGGGGGGGTACAATGAGCAGTTCTTC.

This chain joins TRBV6-5 and TRBJ2-7; 8 positions agree with TRBD2. The germline V gene encodes CDR1 MNHEY and CDR2 SVGAGI. J was trimmed by 0 bases and V by 7 bases; bases with no gene match: 8. The CDR3 sequence is 15 residues long. CDR3 nucleotide sequence: TGTGCCAGCACCGTCAGCGGGGGCCACTCCTACGAGCAGTACTTC. Protein sequence: CASTVSGGHSYEQYF.

This clone was seen more than once but under ten times. The V gene is TRBV13, the J gene TRBJ2-7, with 8 bases fitting TRBD2. V lost 4 bases to trimming and J lost 6 bases; unmatched junction nucleotides: 5. The germline gives CDR1 PRHDT, CDR2 FYEKMQ (reference sequence). The length of the CDR3 is 13 residues. As DNA, the CDR3 is TGTGCCAGCAGCTCGGGAGGGAGAGGCGAGCAGTACTTC. Protein: CASSSGGRGEQYF.